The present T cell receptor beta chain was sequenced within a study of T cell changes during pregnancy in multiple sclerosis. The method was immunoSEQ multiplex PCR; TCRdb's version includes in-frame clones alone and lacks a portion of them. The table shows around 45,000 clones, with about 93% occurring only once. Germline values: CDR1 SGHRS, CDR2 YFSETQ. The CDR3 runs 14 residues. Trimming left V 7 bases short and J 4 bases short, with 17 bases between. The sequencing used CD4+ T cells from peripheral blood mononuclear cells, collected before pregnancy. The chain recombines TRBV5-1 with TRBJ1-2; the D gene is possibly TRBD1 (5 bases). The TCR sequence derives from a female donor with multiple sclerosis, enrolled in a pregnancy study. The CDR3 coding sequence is TGCGCCAGCTCCCCCGATGGGGGGGGCTATGGCTACACCTTC. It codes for CASSPDGGGYGYTF.